The rows below give T cell receptor beta chains drawn from one sample of a study of blood T cell repertoires in COVID-19. Produced via immunoSEQ multiplex PCR; TCRdb's table is partial and in-frame only. The data hold about 89,000 clones, with approximately 84% observed a single time. The material sequenced was peripheral blood. Receptors were obtained from a man aged 70 or older with acute or convalescent COVID-19. Both conserved end residues are part of each CDR3.

j_call: TRBJ1-4; v_call: TRBV19; cdr3_aa: CASSIFNEKLFF
j_call: TRBJ1-2; v_call: TRBV20-1; cdr3_aa: CSASPGVGYTF
j_call: TRBJ1-2; v_call: TRBV29-1; cdr3_aa: CSGGGSNYGYTF
j_call: TRBJ1-5; v_call: TRBV7-9; cdr3_aa: CASSWGDRPQHF
j_call: TRBJ2-2; v_call: TRBV20-1; cdr3_aa: CSASTTSGRATGELFF
j_call: TRBJ2-1; v_call: TRBV7-2; cdr3_aa: CASSFPGGINEQFF
j_call: TRBJ2-7; v_call: TRBV7-2; cdr3_aa: CASSLAQGFYEQYF
j_call: TRBJ1-5; v_call: TRBV11-2; cdr3_aa: CASSLDLNSNQPQHF
j_call: TRBJ2-7; v_call: TRBV5-1; cdr3_aa: CASSLVYAGNEQYF
j_call: TRBJ2-5; v_call: TRBV5-1; cdr3_aa: CASTSGAGETQYF
j_call: TRBJ2-7; v_call: TRBV4-2; cdr3_aa: CASSQLGLAGGAEQYF
j_call: TRBJ1-1; v_call: TRBV5-1; cdr3_aa: CASSLITGGAVTEAFF
j_call: TRBJ1-1; v_call: TRBV7-9; cdr3_aa: CASSYSFASKAFF
j_call: TRBJ1-5; v_call: TRBV18; cdr3_aa: CASSPSAGGHNSNQPQHF
j_call: TRBJ1-6; v_call: TRBV7-8; cdr3_aa: CASSRTRTGPYNSPLHF
j_call: TRBJ1-1; v_call: TRBV6-4; cdr3_aa: CATREQGNTEAFF
j_call: TRBJ2-2; v_call: TRBV19; cdr3_aa: CASTGRTGRTNTGELFF
j_call: TRBJ2-7; v_call: TRBV30; cdr3_aa: CAFDGTVTTYEQYF
j_call: TRBJ2-7; v_call: TRBV28; cdr3_aa: CASSLRRVRGSYEQYF
j_call: TRBJ2-3; v_call: TRBV7-2; cdr3_aa: CASSSFLGLAGADTQYF
j_call: TRBJ1-2; v_call: TRBV11-2; cdr3_aa: CASTANYGYTF
j_call: TRBJ2-5; v_call: TRBV5-1; cdr3_aa: CASSLVAGGYQETQYF
j_call: TRBJ2-3; v_call: TRBV30; cdr3_aa: CAWTRQGTGTDTQYF
j_call: TRBJ1-1; v_call: TRBV9; cdr3_aa: CASSVGPGAEAFF
j_call: TRBJ2-1; v_call: TRBV5-6; cdr3_aa: CASSLARLAGYNEQFF
j_call: TRBJ2-5; v_call: TRBV5-1; cdr3_aa: CASSLLANQETQYF
j_call: TRBJ2-7; v_call: TRBV3-1/TRBV3-2; cdr3_aa: CASSHGTHVYEQYF
j_call: TRBJ2-1; v_call: TRBV19; cdr3_aa: CASSIGLAGGYSYNEQFF
j_call: TRBJ1-2; v_call: TRBV7-3; cdr3_aa: CASSLIRGGYGYTF
j_call: TRBJ2-3; v_call: TRBV24-1; cdr3_aa: CATSDPGETITDTQYF
j_call: TRBJ1-5; v_call: TRBV15; cdr3_aa: CATSDYRVLISNQPQHF
j_call: TRBJ2-1; v_call: TRBV6-4; cdr3_aa: CASSDSTLDGRGEQFF
j_call: TRBJ1-1; v_call: TRBV5-1; cdr3_aa: CASSHGTATNTEAFF
j_call: TRBJ2-5; v_call: TRBV19; cdr3_aa: CASGTQGGETQYF
j_call: TRBJ1-2; v_call: TRBV7-8; cdr3_aa: CASSFSPGPGQGRSGGYTF
j_call: TRBJ1-1; v_call: TRBV3-1/TRBV3-2; cdr3_aa: CASSQLTGLLREAFF
j_call: TRBJ2-1; v_call: TRBV6-5; cdr3_aa: CASSYSGARYNEQFF
j_call: TRBJ2-5; v_call: TRBV7-3; cdr3_aa: CASSPLGSGGGYQETQYF
j_call: TRBJ1-5; v_call: TRBV24-1; cdr3_aa: CALRGRDRVYSNQPQHF
j_call: TRBJ2-5; v_call: TRBV15; cdr3_aa: CATSRGPNPGQGSETQYF
j_call: TRBJ1-1; v_call: TRBV18; cdr3_aa: CASSLIEDTEAFF
j_call: TRBJ1-4; v_call: TRBV19; cdr3_aa: CASSNPSGDTNEKLFF
j_call: TRBJ2-2; v_call: TRBV28; cdr3_aa: CASTFMNTGELFF
j_call: TRBJ1-4; v_call: TRBV19; cdr3_aa: CASSMRTNEKLFF
j_call: TRBJ1-2; v_call: TRBV25-1; cdr3_aa: CASSHTGSHYGYTF
j_call: TRBJ1-5; v_call: TRBV5-5; cdr3_aa: CASSLLDTRLNQPQHF
j_call: TRBJ1-2; v_call: TRBV2; cdr3_aa: CASSEFRNYGYTF
j_call: TRBJ2-3; v_call: TRBV5-4; cdr3_aa: CASSLVPGRTDTQYF
j_call: TRBJ2-1; v_call: TRBV21-1; cdr3_aa: CASSKWNSGIFTTYNEQFF
j_call: TRBJ1-5; v_call: TRBV24-1; cdr3_aa: CATSDNSGYSNQPQHF
j_call: TRBJ1-2; v_call: TRBV30; cdr3_aa: CAWSVGLGLGYTF
j_call: TRBJ1-5; v_call: TRBV10-3; cdr3_aa: CAISGGGQPQHF